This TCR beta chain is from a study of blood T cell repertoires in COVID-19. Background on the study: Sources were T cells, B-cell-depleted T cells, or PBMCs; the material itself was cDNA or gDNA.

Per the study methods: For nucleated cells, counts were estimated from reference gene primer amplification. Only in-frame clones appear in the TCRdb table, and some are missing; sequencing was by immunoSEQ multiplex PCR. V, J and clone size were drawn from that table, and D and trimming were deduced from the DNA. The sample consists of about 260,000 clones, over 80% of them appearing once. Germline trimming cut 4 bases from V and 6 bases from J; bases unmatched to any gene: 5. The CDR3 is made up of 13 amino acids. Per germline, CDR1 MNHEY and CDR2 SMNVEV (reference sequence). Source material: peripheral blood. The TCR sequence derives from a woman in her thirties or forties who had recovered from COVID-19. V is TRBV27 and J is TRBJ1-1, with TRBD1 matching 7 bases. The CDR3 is CASSYQGEAEAFF. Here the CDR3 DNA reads TGTGCCAGCAGTTACCAGGGGGAGGCTGAAGCTTTCTTT.